A selection of T cell receptor beta chains follows, all from one sample in a study of T cells after yellow fever vaccination. TCRdb used MiXCR to reprocess the 5' RACE reads, holding one entry per CDR3 protein. The sample holds about 320,000 distinct CDR3 sequences, about 4.5% seen once. The sequenced sample was PBMCs, obtained 15 days after the yellow fever booster vaccination. The receptors originated from a man aged 18-30 years who received the YFV17D yellow fever vaccine. Each CDR3 is given with its conserved first and last residue. The D gene is left open where the match is weak. Part of the rows lack a size; the others show once, few, many or a class for expanded clones.

>NA|TRBJ2-1|TRBD2|TRBV6-2/TRBV6-3
CASSYPPSGGAEEQFF
TGTGCCAGCAGTTACCCCCCTAGCGGGGGGGCCGAAGAGCAGTTCTTC
>few|TRBJ2-2|NA|TRBV12-3/TRBV12-4
CASRSRQANTGELFF
TGTGCCAGCAGGTCCAGACAGGCGAACACCGGGGAGCTGTTTTTT
>few|TRBJ2-2|NA|TRBV7-9
CASSGIGTGELFF
TGTGCCAGCAGCGGGATCGGCACCGGGGAGCTGTTTTTT
>many|TRBJ2-1|NA|TRBV7-6
CASSLEQGDEQFF
TGTGCCAGCAGCTTAGAACAGGGAGATGAGCAGTTCTTC
>NA|TRBJ1-5|NA|TRBV20-1
CSASGGGRRNQPQHF
TGCAGTGCGTCCGGGGGGGGTCGGCGTAATCAGCCCCAGCATTTT
>many|TRBJ2-7|NA|TRBV9
CASSAGGASYEQYF
TGTGCCAGCAGCGCCGGAGGAGCGTCCTACGAGCAGTACTTC
>few|TRBJ2-5|NA|TRBV6-1
CASSEIGQETQYF
TGTGCCAGCAGTGAAATTGGGCAAGAGACCCAGTACTTC
>few|TRBJ1-3|NA|TRBV15
CATSRDGARGNTIYF
TGTGCCACCAGCAGAGACGGGGCCCGGGGAAACACCATATATTTT
>NA|TRBJ1-5|NA|TRBV12-3/TRBV12-4
CASSLESGSNQPQHF
TGTGCCAGCAGTTTAGAGTCCGGTAGCAATCAGCCCCAGCATTTT
>many|TRBJ2-1|TRBD2|TRBV20-1
CSAPPGGDYNEQFF
TGCAGTGCTCCCCCCGGGGGGGATTACAATGAGCAGTTCTTC
>NA|TRBJ1-1|TRBD1|TRBV27
CASSLSFTGGPNTEAFF
TGTGCCAGCAGTTTATCGTTCACAGGGGGCCCGAACACTGAAGCTTTCTTT
>few|TRBJ1-1|TRBD1|TRBV6-5
CASSHSTGAHTEAFF
TGTGCCAGCAGTCACTCGACAGGGGCTCACACTGAAGCTTTCTTT
>few|TRBJ2-6|NA|TRBV7-6
CASSLRGRGAGANVLTF
TGTGCCAGCAGCTTAAGAGGCAGGGGCGCTGGGGCCAACGTCCTGACTTTC
>few|TRBJ2-5|NA|TRBV6-2/TRBV6-3
CASSPGGTDQETQYF
TGTGCCAGCAGTCCGGGGGGGACAGACCAAGAGACCCAGTACTTC
>many|TRBJ2-2|NA|TRBV20-1
CSARDPTTRNTGELFF
TGCAGTGCTAGAGACCCAACAACAAGGAACACCGGGGAGCTGTTTTTT
>many|TRBJ2-2|NA|TRBV6-6
CASSESEGGANTGELFF
TGTGCCAGCAGTGAGTCCGAGGGAGGAGCGAACACCGGGGAGCTGTTTTTT
>few|TRBJ1-5|NA|TRBV12-2
CASRLATSDRGLWQPQHF
TGTGCAAGTCGCTTAGCGACATCGGACAGGGGGCTCTGGCAGCCCCAGCATTTT
>few|TRBJ2-6|NA|TRBV6-6
CASRGWEAKRSGANVLTF
TGTGCCAGCCGGGGGTGGGAGGCGAAGAGGTCTGGGGCCAACGTCCTGACTTTC
>NA|TRBJ2-1|TRBD2|TRBV4-1
CASSQDSGLLYNEQFF
TGCGCCAGCAGCCAAGATTCGGGACTACTGTACAATGAGCAGTTCTTC
>many|TRBJ1-6|NA|TRBV7-8
CASSSPRRGDGSPLHF
TGTGCCAGCAGCTCCCCCAGGAGAGGGGACGGATCACCCCTCCACTTT
>many|TRBJ2-1|NA|TRBV4-1
CASSQERRGVDEQFF
TGCGCCAGCAGCCAAGAGCGACGGGGAGTCGATGAGCAGTTCTTC
>few|TRBJ1-1|NA|TRBV4-2
CASSLEFIMNTEAFF
TGTGCCAGCAGCCTTGAGTTCATCATGAACACTGAAGCTTTCTTT
>few|TRBJ2-5|NA|TRBV7-7
CASSPDLGVQTQYF
TGTGCTAGCAGCCCGGACCTCGGGGTCCAGACCCAGTACTTC
>many|TRBJ2-2|NA|TRBV7-3
CASSLTGDTGELFF
TGTGCCAGCAGCTTAACGGGGGACACCGGGGAGCTGTTTTTT
>few|TRBJ2-3|NA|TRBV4-3
CASSQQLASTDTQYF
TGCGCCAGCAGCCAGCAACTAGCAAGCACAGATACGCAGTATTTT
>many|TRBJ1-2|NA|TRBV5-1
CASSLAAGGKDGYTF
TGCGCCAGCAGCCTTGCCGCGGGGGGTAAGGATGGCTACACCTTC
>NA|TRBJ2-5|TRBD1|TRBV6-5
CASSAGTGSKRTQYF
TGTGCCAGCAGTGCCGGGACAGGGAGCAAGAGAACCCAGTACTTC
>NA|TRBJ1-2|NA|TRBV5-1
CASSKQVGENYGYTF
TGCGCCAGCAGCAAACAGGTCGGCGAGAACTATGGCTACACCTTC
>many|TRBJ2-5|TRBD1|TRBV2
CASSPDRLKYF
TGTGCCAGCAGTCCGGACAGGCTTAAGTACTTC
>few|TRBJ1-6|NA|TRBV5-1
CASSDGRTYSPLHF
TGCGCCAGCAGCGATGGTAGAACGTATTCACCCCTCCACTTT
>many|TRBJ2-1|NA|TRBV6-5
CASFYHNEQFF
TGTGCCAGCTTCTACCACAATGAGCAGTTCTTC
>NA|TRBJ2-5|NA|TRBV5-1
CASSGSILPQETQYF
TGCGCCAGCAGTGGGTCCATTCTACCACAAGAGACCCAGTACTTC
>NA|TRBJ2-4|NA|TRBV15
CATSRDSSNQNIQYF
TGTGCCACCAGCAGAGATTCTTCAAACCAGAACATTCAGTACTTC
>many|TRBJ2-3|NA|TRBV20-1
CSAGQGSDTQYF
TGCAGTGCCGGTCAGGGGAGTGATACGCAGTATTTT
>many|TRBJ2-2|NA|TRBV7-2
CASSSLLDGLITGELFF
TGTGCCAGCAGCTCCCTACTGGACGGACTTATCACCGGGGAGCTGTTTTTT
>many|TRBJ2-3|TRBD2|TRBV18
CASSPSGGGTDTQYF
TGTGCCAGCAGCCCTAGCGGGGGAGGGACAGATACGCAGTATTTT
>once|TRBJ1-6|NA|TRBV24-1
CATERDANSPLHF
TGTGCCACCGAACGGGACGCCAATTCACCCCTCCACTTT
>NA|TRBJ2-7|NA|TRBV29-1
CSVGRGNYEQYF
TGCAGCGTTGGGCGGGGCAACTACGAGCAGTACTTC
>NA|TRBJ2-3|NA|TRBV2
CASSEGGFTDTQYF
TGTGCCAGCAGTGAGGGCGGATTCACAGATACGCAGTATTTT
>few|TRBJ2-1|NA|TRBV24-1
CATSLGRNEQFF
TGTGCCACCAGTTTGGGGAGGAATGAGCAGTTCTTC